This TCR beta chain was sequenced during a study of blood T cells in healthy people across ages. This CDR3 comprises 13 residues. Germline CDR1 SQVTM, CDR2 ANQGSEA. Combining a sample-barcoded 5' primer with a J-beta primer mix, a second PCR ran for about 6 to 12 cycles. Each CDR3 protein gets one entry after TCRdb re-called the 5' RACE reads with MiXCR. The table lists some 760,000 distinct CDR3 sequences, 20% to 25% of them singletons. A note on this clonotype: The junction does not match germline at one end; this may be a read error.

These records were also assigned to another study, of T cells of mothers and their children.

This receptor was obtained from a boy aged 5 to 17 in good health. What was sequenced was blood. The chain combines TRBV29-1 with TRBJ1-1; 7 bases agree with TRBD1. The CDR3 nucleotides read TGCAGCGTTAGACAGGGCCGGAACGCTGAAGCTTTCTTT. This sequence encodes CSVRQGRNAEAFF. Based on the CDR3 plus reference TRBV29-1 and TRBJ1-1, the full variable domain is SAVISQKPSRDICQRGTSLTIQCQVDSQVTMMFWYRQQPGQSLTLIATANQGSEATYESGFVIDKFPISRPNLTFSTLTVSNMSPEDSSIYLCSVRQGRNAEAFFGQGTRLTVV.